This TCR beta chain was found in a study of T cell changes during pregnancy in multiple sclerosis. After removal of 2 bases from V and 8 bases from J, the junction contained 14 bases not matched to a gene. CDR3 length equals 17 residues. Germline CDR1 MDHEN, CDR2 SYDVKM. TCRdb keeps only in-frame clones here, not all; method: immunoSEQ multiplex PCR. The sample shows about 40,000 clones, 80% to 95% of them seen only once. The chain joins TRBV28 to TRBJ2-1; 8 bases line up with TRBD2. The input for sequencing was CD4+ T cells from peripheral blood mononuclear cells, taken in the third trimester of pregnancy. This clonotype was sampled from a female donor with multiple sclerosis, enrolled in a pregnancy study. CDR3 in DNA: TGTGCCAGCAGTTTAGCAGGGCCTTCGGGGGGGAAAGATGAGCAGTTCTTC. Its protein product is CASSLAGPSGGKDEQFF.